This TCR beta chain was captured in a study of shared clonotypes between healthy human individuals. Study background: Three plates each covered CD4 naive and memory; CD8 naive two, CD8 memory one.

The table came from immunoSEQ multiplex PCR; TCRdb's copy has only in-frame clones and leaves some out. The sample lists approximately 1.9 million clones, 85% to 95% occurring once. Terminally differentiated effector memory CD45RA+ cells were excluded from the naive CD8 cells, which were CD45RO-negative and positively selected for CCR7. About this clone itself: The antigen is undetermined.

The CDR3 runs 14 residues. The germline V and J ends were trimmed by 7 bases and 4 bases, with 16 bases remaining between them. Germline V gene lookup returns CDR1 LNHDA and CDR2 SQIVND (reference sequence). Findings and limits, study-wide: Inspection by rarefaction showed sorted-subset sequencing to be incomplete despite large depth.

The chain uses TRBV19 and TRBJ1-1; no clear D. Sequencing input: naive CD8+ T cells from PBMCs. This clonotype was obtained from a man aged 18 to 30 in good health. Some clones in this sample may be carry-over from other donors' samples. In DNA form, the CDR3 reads TGTGCCAGTACAGTCGGCAAGCCCTTCACTGAAGCTTTCTTT. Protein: CASTVGKPFTEAFF.